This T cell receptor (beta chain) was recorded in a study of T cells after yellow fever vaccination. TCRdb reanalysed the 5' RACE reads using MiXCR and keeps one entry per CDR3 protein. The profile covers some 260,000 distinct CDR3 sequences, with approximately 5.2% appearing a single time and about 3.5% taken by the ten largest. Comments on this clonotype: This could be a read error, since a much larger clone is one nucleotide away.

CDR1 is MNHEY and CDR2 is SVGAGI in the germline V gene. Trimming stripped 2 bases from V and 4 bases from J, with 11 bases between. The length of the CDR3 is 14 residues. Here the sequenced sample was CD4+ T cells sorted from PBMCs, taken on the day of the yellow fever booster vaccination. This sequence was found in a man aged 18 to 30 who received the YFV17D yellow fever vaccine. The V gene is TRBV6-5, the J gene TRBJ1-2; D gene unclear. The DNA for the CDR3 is TGTGCCAGCAGTTACGGTCGGGTCTCCTATGGCTACACCTTC. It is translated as CASSYGRVSYGYTF.